A selection of T cell receptor beta chains follows, all from one sample in a study of blood T cells in healthy people across ages. TCRdb used MiXCR to reprocess the 5' RACE reads, holding one entry per CDR3 protein. The repertoire includes some 1,500,000 distinct CDR3 sequences, 40% to 45% of them detected once, and under 5% sits in the top ten. Sequenced: blood. These receptor sequences come from a woman aged 18 to 35 in good health. Each CDR3 is given with its conserved first and last residue. D genes are given only for firm matches. Part of the rows lack a size; the others show once, few, many or a class for expanded clones.

d_gene	abundance	v_gene	j_gene	CDR3nt	CDR3aa
TRBD2	NA	TRBV6-6	TRBJ2-7	TGTGCCAGCAGACGGGAGGGCCTCTACGAGCAGTACTTC	CASRREGLYEQYF
TRBD1	many	TRBV20-1	TRBJ1-2	TGCAGTGCACTCAGACAGGGGGCTAACTATGGCTACACCTTC	CSALRQGANYGYTF
TRBD1	few	TRBV24-1	TRBJ2-1	TGTGCCACCAGTGACTATATGACAGGGTCGGAAGAGCGGCAGTTCTTC	CATSDYMTGSEERQFF
TRBD1	NA	TRBV7-2	TRBJ1-5	TGTGCCAGCAGTTCCGGACAGGGAGACCAGCATTTT	CASSSGQGDQHF
NA	NA	TRBV12-3/TRBV12-4	TRBJ2-7	TGTGCCAGCAGTTCACAGGGCCCTCCCTCCTACAATGAGCAGTACTTC	CASSSQGPPSYNEQYF
NA	few	TRBV11-1	TRBJ2-7	TGTGCCAGCAGCGCCAGACCTGTTGGGATAACCTACGAGCAGTACTTC	CASSARPVGITYEQYF
TRBD2	NA	TRBV29-1	TRBJ2-1	TGCAGCGGGACTAGCGGCCTAATCAATGAGCAGTTCTTC	CSGTSGLINEQFF
TRBD2	NA	TRBV7-9	TRBJ2-1	TGTGCCAGCAGCCGCATGAGCGGGAGTTACAATGAGCAGTTCTTC	CASSRMSGSYNEQFF
NA	once	TRBV6-2/TRBV6-3	TRBJ2-1	TGTGCCAGCAGTTACAGAGGCGGATCCTTTTTTGATGAGCAGTACTTT	CASSYRGGSFFDEQYF
TRBD2	NA	TRBV4-1	TRBJ2-1	TGCGCCAGCAGCCAAGATCCTCAGCGGGACGACAATGAGCAGTTCTTC	CASSQDPQRDDNEQFF
NA	few	TRBV2	TRBJ1-2	TGTGCCAGCAGTGAAAATCCGGGGCCGCCTACTCGAAATGGCTACACCTTC	CASSENPGPPTRNGYTF
NA	few	TRBV4-3	TRBJ2-3	TGCGCCAGCAGCCAAGATGGCTTAGCCCGAGATACGCAGTATTTT	CASSQDGLARDTQYF
TRBD2	few	TRBV10-3	TRBJ2-1	TGTGCCATCAGTGAGCAGGCCCTTCTAGCGGGAGTAGGGAATGAGCAGTTCTTC	CAISEQALLAGVGNEQFF
NA	NA	TRBV5-1	TRBJ1-1	TGCGCCAGCAGGGGGGATTTCGACGGCACGACTGAAGCTTTCTTT	CASRGDFDGTTEAFF
NA	NA	TRBV6-5	TRBJ1-4	TGTGCCAGCAGTTACTGTGGGGCAACTAATGAAAAACTGTTTTTT	CASSYCGATNEKLFF
NA	NA	TRBV7-2	TRBJ2-5	TGTGCCAGCAGTCTAGATGGGGGAGTTTTATCAGAGACCCAGTACTTC	CASSLDGGVLSETQYF
NA	few	TRBV12-3/TRBV12-4	TRBJ2-5	TGTGCCAGCAGTTTTGAGGACGAGCGGGACCAAGAGACCCAGTACTTC	CASSFEDERDQETQYF
NA	NA	TRBV4-3	TRBJ2-7	TGCGCCAGCAGCCAATTAGGCAGGGGAGGTGACGAGCAGTACTTC	CASSQLGRGGDEQYF
NA	NA	TRBV21-1	TRBJ1-5	TGTGCCACCCCGGCACGGTTCTACAATCAGCCCCAGCATTTT	CATPARFYNQPQHF
TRBD1	few	TRBV10-3	TRBJ2-7	TGTGCCATCAGTGACCCCGGGACAGGGAACTACGAGCAGTACTTC	CAISDPGTGNYEQYF
NA	few	TRBV12-3/TRBV12-4	TRBJ2-3	TGTGCCAGCACCCGACAGAAGACAGATACGCAGTATTTT	CASTRQKTDTQYF
NA	NA	TRBV27	TRBJ1-5	TGTGCCAGCAGCATAAGGGCCCAGGGTCAGCCCCAGCATTTT	CASSIRAQGQPQHF
TRBD2	NA	TRBV7-9	TRBJ2-7	TGTGCCAGCAGTTTGCCCTCGGGACTAGTCTACGAGCAGTACTTC	CASSLPSGLVYEQYF
NA	few	TRBV6-2/TRBV6-3	TRBJ2-3	TGTGCCAGCAGTTATCCACCCCACAGCCCTAGCACAGATACGCAGTATTTT	CASSYPPHSPSTDTQYF
NA	few	TRBV7-8	TRBJ1-5	TGTGCCAGCAGCTTAGAGGCAGGGACCCAACAGCCCCAGCATTTT	CASSLEAGTQQPQHF
TRBD1	once	TRBV5-1	TRBJ2-3	TGCGCCAGCAGTTTAGCCGGGACAGGGGATCCAGATACGCAGTATTTT	CASSLAGTGDPDTQYF
NA	NA	TRBV12-3/TRBV12-4	TRBJ2-5	TGTGCCAGCAGTTTAGTTCCCCCAACTAGTGCGGAGACCCAGTACTTC	CASSLVPPTSAETQYF
TRBD2	few	TRBV30	TRBJ2-7	TGTGCCTGCCAAGGGGCTAGCGGGAGCGCGTACGAGCAGTACTTC	CACQGASGSAYEQYF
NA	many	TRBV30	TRBJ2-3	TGTGCCTGGAGTGTAGCCCTTCCCACAGATACGCAGTATTTT	CAWSVALPTDTQYF
NA	few	TRBV2	TRBJ1-5	TGTGCCAGCAGAAACAATCAGCCCCAGCATTTT	CASRNNQPQHF
TRBD2	NA	TRBV29-1	TRBJ2-1	TGCAGCGTTGAGATAAGCGGGGGCCTGTACAATGAGCAGTTCTTC	CSVEISGGLYNEQFF
NA	NA	TRBV12-3/TRBV12-4	TRBJ2-5	TGTGCCAGCACCTTAGGGTTCATGGATGAGCAGTACTTC	CASTLGFMDEQYF
NA	NA	TRBV30	TRBJ1-2	TGTGCCTGGAGTGTAGGACGGAGCTATGGCTACACCTTC	CAWSVGRSYGYTF
TRBD1	NA	TRBV29-1	TRBJ2-7	TGCAGCGTTTGTTACAGGGGGTCCTCCTACGAGCAGTACTTC	CSVCYRGSSYEQYF
NA	once	TRBV28	TRBJ1-1	TGTGCCAGCACTCCCCAGTGGGGGGTGTTGACTGAAGCTTTCTTT	CASTPQWGVLTEAFF
NA	NA	TRBV10-3	TRBJ1-5	TGTGCCATCTTTGCTCAGCCCCAGCATTTT	CAIFAQPQHF
NA	NA	TRBV25-1	TRBJ2-7	TGTGCCAGCGGACCCGGGACGTCTACCGACGAGCAGTACTTC	CASGPGTSTDEQYF
TRBD1	few	TRBV4-3	TRBJ2-3	TGCGCCAGCAGCCGGGGGACAGGGAGCCCAGATACGCAGTATTTT	CASSRGTGSPDTQYF
TRBD1	NA	TRBV12-3/TRBV12-4	TRBJ2-3	TGTGCCAGCAATGTACCGGGACAGAGCACAGATACGCAGTATTTT	CASNVPGQSTDTQYF
TRBD1	NA	TRBV4-3	TRBJ2-3	TGCGCCAGCAGCCAAGAGGTCAGGGGGCAGGATACGCAGTATTTT	CASSQEVRGQDTQYF
NA	NA	TRBV12-5	TRBJ2-1	TGTGCTAGTGGTTTGGTAGTTATCGTAGGGGGTGACGACAATGAGCAGTTCTTC	CASGLVVIVGGDDNEQFF
TRBD1	NA	TRBV7-9	TRBJ2-1	TGTGCCAGCAGCCTCACCGGGACAGGGGCTCATGAGCAGTTCTTC	CASSLTGTGAHEQFF
TRBD1	few	TRBV6-5	TRBJ2-1	TGTGCCAGCAGTTACCGCTCGGGACAGGGGGCCCGGTGGGATGAGCAGTTCTTC	CASSYRSGQGARWDEQFF
TRBD1	many	TRBV12-3/TRBV12-4	TRBJ1-4	TGTGCCAGCAGTCCCCGGACAGGAGGGGGTGAAAAACTGTTTTTT	CASSPRTGGGEKLFF
NA	NA	TRBV7-2	TRBJ1-2	TGTGCCAGCAGCTTAGGGCATATATCTAACTATGGCTACACCTTC	CASSLGHISNYGYTF
NA	few	TRBV4-1	TRBJ1-2	TGCGCCAGCAGCCAAATCGGCTCTACTAACTATGGCTACACCTTC	CASSQIGSTNYGYTF
TRBD2	many	TRBV7-2	TRBJ2-5	TGTGCCAGCAGCTCTCGGACTAGCGGCCAAGAGACCCAGTACTTC	CASSSRTSGQETQYF
NA	NA	TRBV4-1	TRBJ1-2	TGCGCCAGCAGCCAAGATTTACCAGCTAACTATGGCTACACCTTC	CASSQDLPANYGYTF
NA	few	TRBV7-9	TRBJ2-7	TGTGCCAGCAGCTTATCCCCCAGTGAGCAGTACTTC	CASSLSPSEQYF
TRBD2	NA	TRBV11-3	TRBJ2-7	TGTGCCAGCAGGGAGACTAGCGGGAGTCTCGAGCAGTACTTC	CASRETSGSLEQYF
TRBD1	once	TRBV18	TRBJ1-5	TGTGCCGGCTCGCAAGACAGGGGAAATCAGCCCCAGCATTTT	CAGSQDRGNQPQHF
NA	NA	TRBV27	TRBJ2-3	NA	CASSPWAAGSTDTRYF
NA	NA	TRBV7-9	TRBJ1-1	TGTGCCAGCAGTTCCTTGGCTTTCTTT	CASSSLAFF
NA	few	TRBV7-2	TRBJ1-1	TGTGCCAGCAGCCCCCTGACACAAAGGAACACTGAAGCTTTCTTT	CASSPLTQRNTEAFF
NA	NA	TRBV2	TRBJ2-1	TGTGCCAGCAGTGAAGAGCTACAGGGCGAGCAGTTCTTC	CASSEELQGEQFF
TRBD2	few	TRBV9	TRBJ2-1	TGTGCCAGCAGCGAGAGAGGACTAGCGGATGAGCAGTTCTTC	CASSERGLADEQFF
TRBD2	NA	TRBV14	TRBJ2-7	TGTGCCAGCAGCCAACAAATGGGGAGACTAGCGGGAGGTCTCCACGAGCAGTACTTC	CASSQQMGRLAGGLHEQYF
NA	few	TRBV4-2	TRBJ1-2	TGTGCCAGCAGCCAAGCAGGGTTTCGTAAAGATGGCTACACCTTC	CASSQAGFRKDGYTF
NA	few	TRBV28	TRBJ1-5	TGTGCCACCGATCCGGAGTGGGGCAATCAGCCCCAGCATTTT	CATDPEWGNQPQHF
TRBD1	NA	TRBV6-1	TRBJ1-5	TGTGCCAGCAACCGGGACAGGGAAAGAAGGTTAATAGGCAATCAGCCCCAGCATTTT	CASNRDRERRLIGNQPQHF